Here is one TCR beta chain with its context. As yet, its antigen is unknown. The source of the sample is a study of T-cell memory formation after mild COVID-19. For the study at large: Across donors, TCR clusters were largely donor specific.

Sample barcodes and UMIs were carried by the TCR alpha and TCR beta cDNA libraries that 5'RACE generated with constant-segment primers. TCRdb independently ran MiXCR on the 5' RACE reads; one entry per CDR3 protein. The sample has roughly 450,000 distinct CDR3 sequences, around a sixth seen once. Study-level results: The main location of contracting CD4+ clones was CM and EM, and that of contracting CD8+ clones was EMRA. Memory from before infection featured some responding clones, which suggests cross-reactive memory joined.

Germline V lookup: CDR1 LGHNA, CDR2 YSLEER. The CDR3 loop spans 15 amino acids. Trimming cost V 6 bases and J 1 base; bases outside gene matches: 6. The chain has TRBV4-3 and TRBJ2-7, with 10 bases lining up with TRBD1. This receptor was obtained from an adult woman who had mild COVID-19 (a few samples of this study predate the infection). Cell type and time point are not known. The sample was PBMCs or a T cell subset sorted from them (not recorded which). This CDR3 reads CASSRDRGRSYEQYF. The DNA for the CDR3 is TGCGCCAGCAGTCGGGACAGGGGTAGGTCCTACGAGCAGTACTTC.